The 14 T cell receptor beta chains in this list originate from one sample, sequenced in a study of cytomegalovirus exposure and HLA in healthy donors. Amplification used 60 Vbeta primers and 13 Jbeta primers. Using immunoSEQ multiplex PCR, the repertoire was profiled, and TCRdb retains in-frame clones only, with some absent. The sample includes 100,000 or so clones, approximately 77% of them seen just once. Input material: PBMCs. Every receptor here comes from a male donor in good health and CMV-seropositive.

The rearrangement links TRBV11-2 to TRBJ1-5; D might be TRBD1 (5 bases). This CDR3 is built from 17 residues. Trimming removed 1 base from V and 0 bases from J, with 13 bases in between. CDR1 and CDR2 (germline): SGHAT, FQNNGV. The CDR3 sequence: CASSLGGGGYSNQPQHF. In DNA, the CDR3 is TGTGCCAGCAGCTTAGGGGGCGGGGGTTATAGCAATCAGCCCCAGCATTTT.

The J gene is TRBJ1-4, the V gene TRBV7-2; 7 positions match TRBD1. The CDR3 totals 13 residues. CDR1 and CDR2 (germline): SGHTA, FQGNSA. Trimming at V came to 5 bases and at J to 7 bases, leaving 4 bases not matched to a gene. The DNA for the CDR3 is TGTGCCAGCAGCCCGAACAGGGGTGAAAAACTGTTTTTT. Amino acid sequence: CASSPNRGEKLFF.

This clone was recorded only once. The CDR3 is CASSPGLAGTIRTSTDTQYF. DNA of the CDR3: TGCGCCAGCAGCCCCGGACTAGCGGGGACCATTAGGACTAGCACAGATACGCAGTATTTT. This chain uses TRBV5-1 with TRBJ2-3; 12 nucleotides line up with TRBD2. The V and J ends lost 4 bases and 0 bases, in that order; junction bases with no gene match: 15. The CDR3 contains 20 residues. Germline V gives CDR1 SGHRS, CDR2 YFSETQ.

V usage is TRBV7-9 and J usage is TRBJ1-2; no clear D gene. CDR3 length: 12 residues. The germline V and J ends were trimmed by 6 bases and 6 bases, with 11 bases remaining between them. Germline CDR1 reads SEHNR; CDR2 reads FQNEAQ (reference sequence). CDR3 in amino acids: CASSLSRHGYTF. Written as DNA, the CDR3 is TGTGCCAGCAGTCTCAGCAGGCATGGCTACACCTTC.

The gene calls are TRBV10-2 and TRBJ2-2; TRBD2 is a possible D gene (6 bases). Per the germline V gene, CDR1 is WSHSY and CDR2 is SAAADI. Deletions cut 6 bases from V and 5 bases from J, with 10 bases between. This CDR3 has 13 residues. The CDR3 bases are TGCGCCAGCAGATACGGGGGTACCGGGGAGCTGTTTTTT. This encodes CASRYGGTGELFF.

V gene TRBV30 combines with J gene TRBJ1-1; 7 positions match TRBD1. CDR1 and CDR2 (germline): GTSNPN, SVGIG (reference sequence). Trimming cost V 7 bases and J 6 bases; bases outside gene matches: 11. The length of the CDR3 is 13 residues. The CDR3 sequence: CASHQGQGAEAFF. The CDR3 bases are TGTGCCTCCCACCAAGGGCAGGGGGCTGAAGCTTTCTTT.

The chain is built from TRBV14 and TRBJ1-2, with D possibly TRBD1 on 5 matching bases. The germline V gene has CDR1 SGHDN and CDR2 FVKESK. The CDR3 has 16 amino acids. The V end was cut by 4 bases, the J end by 7 bases, with 22 bases between. The CDR3 DNA reads as TGTGCCAGCAGCCGACCCTGGGGCCGGGCCCTAGTTGGCTACACCTTC. Amino acid sequence: CASSRPWGRALVGYTF.

J is TRBJ2-7 and V is TRBV9; D possibly corresponds to TRBD1 (5 bases). Trimming removed 4 bases from V and 0 bases from J, with 14 bases in between. Germline values: CDR1 SGDLS, CDR2 YYNGEE. CDR3 length: 15 residues. The chain's CDR3 is CASSPSGALSYEQYF. CDR3 sequence (DNA): TGTGCCAGCAGCCCCAGTGGGGCCCTCTCCTACGAGCAGTACTTC.

The chain couples TRBV2 to TRBJ1-1; TRBD1 matches at 11 bases. J gave up 4 bases and V 6 bases, and 13 bases lay outside the gene matches. This CDR3 has 17 residues. Per the germline V gene, CDR1 is SNHLY and CDR2 is FYNNEI. CDR3 sequence reads: CASSSGTGGSLLTEAFF. DNA for the CDR3: TGTGCCAGCAGCTCCGGGACAGGGGGGTCTCTGCTCACTGAAGCTTTCTTT.

The rearrangement joins TRBV4-1 to TRBJ2-5; D possibly corresponds to TRBD1 (5 bases). This CDR3 has 14 amino acids. V was shortened by 5 bases and J by 6 bases, with 16 bases between the two germline ends. The V gene's germline CDR1 is MGHRA and CDR2 YSYEKL. The CDR3 nucleotides are TGCGCCAGCAGCAACAACAATCCAGGGAAGACCCAGTACTTC. Translating it yields CASSNNNPGKTQYF.

The chain combines TRBV5-1 with TRBJ1-6; weak D call: TRBD1 (6 bases). The CDR3 is 16 residues long. V was pared by 0 bases and J by 8 bases, with 15 bases between. Per the germline V gene, CDR1 is SGHRS and CDR2 is YFSETQ. The CDR3 region has the DNA TGCGCCAGCAGCTTGGGGACAGTTGCACTCGATTCACCCCTCCACTTT. Amino acids: CASSLGTVALDSPLHF.

The chain joins TRBV4-1 to TRBJ2-3, with D uncertain. Germline V gene sequence: CDR1 MGHRA, CDR2 YSYEKL. V lost 3 bases and J 0 bases, leaving 10 bases between the germline ends. The CDR3 loop spans 15 amino acids. The CDR3: CASSQLASSTDTQYF. The CDR3 bases are TGCGCCAGCAGCCAGTTAGCCTCTAGCACAGATACGCAGTATTTT.

The chain employs TRBV7-8 and TRBJ2-2; a weak D match, TRBD2 (5 bases). The length of the CDR3 is 15 residues. Trimming stripped 3 bases from V and 8 bases from J, with 16 bases between. The germline V gene encodes CDR1 SGHVS and CDR2 FQNEAQ. In DNA, the CDR3 is TGTGCCAGCAGCTTCGGACGGCTCCGGGGAGGGGAGCTGTTTTTT. Its translation is CASSFGRLRGGELFF.

V usage is TRBV10-3 and J usage is TRBJ1-2; a weak D match, TRBD1 (5 bases). Germline V lookup: CDR1 ENHRY, CDR2 SYGVKD. V lost 7 bases to trimming and J lost 2 bases, with 8 bases between them. The CDR3 contains 12 residues. The CDR3 DNA reads TGTGCCATCACGGGGGAGAACTATGGCTACACCTTC. Protein: CAITGENYGYTF.